The source of this T cell receptor (beta chain) is a study of T cell repertoires in cytomegalovirus infection (dated by TCRdb to between 2017 and 2020). Regarding the research as a whole: Because public TCR beta signatures pointed to carriage of CMV infection together with the matching HLA type, the HLA type of each donor mattered for the analysis.

Study-level results and caveats: In both this cohort and an independent cohort of some 380 donors, the cumulative frequency of public TCR beta family members distinguished carriers of CMV infection plus the relevant HLA type. The ex vivo response was dominated by HLA-C-restricted CMV-specific TCR beta clonotypes, which also provided the single most frequent clonotype in two of eight donors.

With respect to this clonotype: Its antigen remains unidentified. Per-base quality was not reported, and no clone a single base away is much larger than it.

Sequencing used an Illumina HiSeq 1500. The public reads were reprocessed in TCRdb via fastp at Q25 and MiXCR, keeping in-frame beta chains. Every entry covers one CDR3 protein and lists the most common genes and DNA from its rows. This sample lists approximately 97,000 distinct CDR3 sequences; 16% were detected once. Together, the top ten hold 8% of the sample. From cysteine to phenylalanine, the CDR3 is 13 amino acids long. Kept here is only the CDR3 DNA, which spans 39 bases and is read in frame from base 1. V and J are truncated by 6 bases and 2 bases respectively, leaving an intervening sequence of 10 bases. From the germline V gene (reference sequence), CDR1 is MNHNY and CDR2 is SVGAGI.

The sample was PBMCs. The source of this sequence is a human donor in good health (CMV status not recorded). Some clones in this sample may be carry-over from other donors' samples. The V gene is TRBV6-6 and the J gene is TRBJ1-1, and possibly TRBD1, on 6 matching bases. In nucleotides, the sequence is TGTGCCAGCAGAATACAGGGCAACACTGAAGCTTTCTTT. Translation gives CASRIQGNTEAFF.